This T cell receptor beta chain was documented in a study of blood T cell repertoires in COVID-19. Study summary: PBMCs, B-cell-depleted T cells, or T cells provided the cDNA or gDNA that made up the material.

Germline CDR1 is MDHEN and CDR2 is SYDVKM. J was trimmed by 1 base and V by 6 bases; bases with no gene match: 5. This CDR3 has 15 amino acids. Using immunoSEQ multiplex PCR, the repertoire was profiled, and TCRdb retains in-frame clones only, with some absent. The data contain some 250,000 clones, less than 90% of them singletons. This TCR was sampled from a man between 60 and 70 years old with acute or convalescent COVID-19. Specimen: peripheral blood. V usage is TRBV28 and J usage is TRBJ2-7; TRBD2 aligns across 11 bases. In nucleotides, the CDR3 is TGTGCCAGCAGCCTACTAGCGGGAGAGTCCTACGAGCAGTACTTC. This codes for CASSLLAGESYEQYF.